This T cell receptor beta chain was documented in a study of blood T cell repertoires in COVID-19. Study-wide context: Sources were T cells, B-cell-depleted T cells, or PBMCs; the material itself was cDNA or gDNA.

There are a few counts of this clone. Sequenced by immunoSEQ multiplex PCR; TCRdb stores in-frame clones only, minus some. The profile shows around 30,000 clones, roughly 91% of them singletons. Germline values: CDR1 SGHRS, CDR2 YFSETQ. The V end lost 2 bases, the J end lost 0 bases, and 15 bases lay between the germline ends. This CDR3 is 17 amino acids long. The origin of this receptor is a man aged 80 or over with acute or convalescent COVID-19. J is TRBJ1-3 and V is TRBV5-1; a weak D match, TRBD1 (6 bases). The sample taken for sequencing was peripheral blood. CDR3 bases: TGCGCCAGCAGCTTTTTACAGGGCCCCTTCTCTGGAAACACCATATATTTT. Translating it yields CASSFLQGPFSGNTIYF.